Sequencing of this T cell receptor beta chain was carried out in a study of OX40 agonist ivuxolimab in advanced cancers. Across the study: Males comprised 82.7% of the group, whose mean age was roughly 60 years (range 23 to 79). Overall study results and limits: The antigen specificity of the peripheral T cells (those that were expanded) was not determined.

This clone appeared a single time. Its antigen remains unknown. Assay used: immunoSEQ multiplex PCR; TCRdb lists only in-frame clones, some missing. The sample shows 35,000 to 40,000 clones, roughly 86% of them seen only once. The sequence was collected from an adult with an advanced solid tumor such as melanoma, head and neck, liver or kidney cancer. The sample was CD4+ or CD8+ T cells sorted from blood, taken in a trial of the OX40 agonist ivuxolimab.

DNA for the CDR3: TGCGCCAGCAGCCCAAGGGGAGATACGCAGTATTTT. This translates into CASSPRGDTQYF. The chain links TRBV5-1 to TRBJ2-3; weak D call: TRBD1 (5 bases). V was clipped by 4 bases and J by 5 bases, with 8 bases between them. From germline, CDR1 is SGHRS and CDR2 YFSETQ. The CDR3 is made up of 12 amino acids.